This entry lists 8 T cell receptor beta chains sequenced from one sample in a study of blood T cell repertoires in COVID-19 (dated by TCRdb to 2019 to 2021). The library came from the immunoSEQ multiplex PCR assay. Entries here come from immuneACCESS through TCRdb and include only in-frame sequences with V and J called. Some clones fail to appear in such tables; in the studies checked, an unresolved V gene covers under half of the shortfall, and the cause of the remainder is unknown. In all, the sample holds 400,000 to 550,000 clones, and about 89% of those were seen once. The ten top clones hold about 4.5% of the sample. Sequenced: peripheral blood. The receptors were gathered from a woman in her twenties or thirties with acute or convalescent COVID-19.

V gene TRBV2 combines with J gene TRBJ1-2; D is uncertain. The CDR3 length is 15 residues. V gave up 1 base and J gave up 5 bases, with 14 bases separating them. The V gene's germline CDR1 is SNHLY and CDR2 FYNNEI. The DNA of the CDR3 is TGTGCCAGCAGTGAAGTAACAAAAAGATTTTATGGCTACACCTTC. Translated, it gives CASSEVTKRFYGYTF.

The chain combines TRBV6-6 with TRBJ1-5, with 9 positions matching TRBD1. Germline CDR1 is MNHNY and CDR2 is SVGAGI (reference sequence). Trimming took 5 bases from V and 5 from J; bases not matched to a gene: 4. The CDR3 contains 14 residues. CDR3 nucleotides: TGTGCCAGCAGTCCACAGGGGGCATATCAGCCCCAGCATTTT. Translated, it gives CASSPQGAYQPQHF.

This clone was detected only a few times. The chain carries TRBV4-1 and TRBJ1-1; 7 bases map to TRBD1. The V and J ends lost 4 bases and 5 bases, in that order; junction bases with no gene match: 16. The CDR3 consists of 17 residues. CDR1 is MGHRA and CDR2 is YSYEKL in the germline V gene. The DNA of the CDR3 is TGCGCCAGCAGCCGTCACTCCTCCGGGACAGCGGATACTGAAGCTTTCTTT. As protein: CASSRHSSGTADTEAFF.

This chain connects TRBV2 to TRBJ1-6; perhaps TRBD1 as D (5 bases). Germline V gives CDR1 SNHLY, CDR2 FYNNEI. CDR3 length: 15 residues. Trimming removed 6 bases at V and 7 bases at J, with 16 bases between. CDR3 nucleotides: TGTGCCAGCAGAATCCAGGGTGTCAGGAATTCACCCCTCCACTTT. Translation gives CASRIQGVRNSPLHF.

In its sample, this clone was seen once. In DNA, the CDR3 is TGCAGTTTTGGGAGGAACACTGAAGCTTTCTTT. It translates to CSFGRNTEAFF. The rearrangement links TRBV20-1 to TRBJ1-1; no clear D. Germline-derived CDR1 and CDR2 are DFQATT and SNEGSKA (reference sequence). Trimming stripped 8 bases from V and 1 base from J, with 8 bases between. The CDR3 consists of 11 residues.

V and J are TRBV4-1 and TRBJ2-5; TRBD2 might be the D (5 bases). Per germline, CDR1 MGHRA and CDR2 YSYEKL. V was cut by 4 bases and J by 4 bases, with 16 bases left in between. The CDR3 totals 15 residues. This CDR3 reads CASSRPEAGRETQYF. The DNA for the CDR3 is TGCGCCAGCAGCCGCCCGGAGGCAGGCCGAGAGACCCAGTACTTC.

The V call is TRBV18, the J call TRBJ2-7; possible D gene TRBD1, 7 bases. This CDR3 region has 13 residues. V was trimmed by 6 bases and J by 1 base, leaving 10 bases between them. Germline V gene lookup returns CDR1 KGHSH and CDR2 LQKENI. The CDR3 nucleotides are TGTGCCAGCTCGGAGGGGGCTTCCTACGAGCAGTACTTC. The encoded protein is CASSEGASYEQYF.

The genes are TRBV9 and TRBJ2-5, with 11 bases aligning to TRBD2. V was pared by 6 bases and J by 2 bases, with 6 bases of the junction left unmatched. From germline, CDR1 is SGDLS and CDR2 YYNGEE. The CDR3 length is 15 residues. This CDR3 is CASTRLAGMQETQYF. DNA of the CDR3: TGTGCCAGCACTAGACTAGCGGGGATGCAAGAGACCCAGTACTTC.